The 21 T cell receptor beta chains listed next were all sequenced from one sample in a study of cytomegalovirus exposure and HLA in healthy donors. Primers: 60 Vbeta forward and 13 Jbeta reverse. Profiled with immunoSEQ multiplex PCR; TCRdb holds only in-frame clones, not every one. The table records about 200,000 clones, roughly 74% of them present only once. Sample: PBMCs. These receptors were obtained from a woman in her twenties or thirties in good health and CMV-seropositive.

J is TRBJ1-1 and V is TRBV15; D perhaps matches TRBD1 (6 bases). Germline V CDR1 and CDR2: LNHNV, YYDKDF (reference sequence). Trimming stripped 1 base from V and 4 bases from J, with 13 bases between. The CDR3 covers 15 residues. CDR3 coding DNA: TGTGCCACCAGCAGAGTAGCAGGGGAGGGCACTGAAGCTTTCTTT. As protein: CATSRVAGEGTEAFF.

The chain has TRBV10-3 and TRBJ1-1; the D gene is possibly TRBD1 (5 bases). Per germline, CDR1 ENHRY and CDR2 SYGVKD. V was cut by 3 bases and J by 5 bases, with 10 bases left in between. The length of the CDR3 is 13 residues. CDR3 loop: CAISDGTPTEAFF. CDR3 coding DNA: TGTGCCATCAGTGACGGGACTCCTACTGAAGCTTTCTTT.

Note on this clone: The junction shows a germline mismatch at one end, possibly a read error. This chain links TRBV28 with TRBJ1-1; D gene ambiguous. There are 13 residues in the CDR3. The germline CDR1 and CDR2 sequences are MDHEN and SYDVKM. The CDR3 sequence is CASITSLNTEAFF. CDR3 nucleotides: TGTGCCAGCATCACATCCCTGAATACTGAAGCTTTCTTT.

In its sample, this clone was seen a few times. The chain has TRBV5-4 and TRBJ2-2, with D maybe TRBD2 (6 bases). With 4 bases removed from V and 7 bases from J, the gap between germline ends came to 14 bases. This CDR3 is 14 amino acids long. Germline lookup yields CDR1 SGHNT and CDR2 YYREEE (reference sequence). The CDR3 sequence: CASSPGLGGGELFF. In DNA form, the CDR3 reads TGTGCCAGCAGCCCCGGACTGGGGGGCGGGGAGCTGTTTTTT.

The rearrangement uses TRBV6-5 and TRBJ1-1, with a possible D match to TRBD1 (5 bases). Germline V gene data show CDR1 as MNHEY and CDR2 as SVGAGI. Trimming took off 3 bases at V and 5 bases at J, with 13 bases between the two ends. The length of the CDR3 is 14 residues. The DNA for the CDR3 is TGTGCCAGCAGTTATGGGGCGGAATGGACTGAAGCTTTCTTT. Translating it yields CASSYGAEWTEAFF.

The chain employs TRBV7-3 and TRBJ2-3; 7 bases agree with TRBD2. CDR3 length: 13 amino acids. After removal of 5 bases from V and 1 base from J, the junction contained 0 bases not matched to a gene. CDR1 SGHTA and CDR2 FQGTGA come from the germline V gene. CDR3 loop: CASSAGGTDTQYF. The CDR3 region has the DNA TGTGCCAGCAGCGCGGGGGGCACAGATACGCAGTATTTT.

The V call is TRBV5-6, the J call TRBJ1-2; D not resolved. Per germline, CDR1 SGHDT and CDR2 YYEEEE. Trimming shortened V by 1 base and J by 8 bases, and 12 bases separated the two germline ends. CDR3 size: 13 residues. CDR3 loop: CASSLTASLGYTF. The CDR3 nucleotides are TGTGCCAGCAGCTTGACAGCCTCGTTGGGCTACACCTTC.

The genes are TRBV15 and TRBJ1-1, with 8 positions matching TRBD1. V shed 0 bases, J shed 4 bases, and the junction held 7 bases outside the gene matches. The CDR3 loop spans 16 amino acids. Per the germline V gene, CDR1 is LNHNV and CDR2 is YYDKDF (reference sequence). The DNA for the CDR3 is TGTGCCACCAGCAGAGAATTGGGACAGGTGGCCACTGAAGCTTTCTTT. It is translated as CATSRELGQVATEAFF.

This clone was seen only once. This chain joins TRBV6-6 and TRBJ2-2; the D is unclear. The CDR3 spans 13 residues. V lost 2 bases and J 7 bases, leaving 8 bases between the germline ends. Looked up from germline, CDR1 is MNHNY and CDR2 is SVGAGI (reference sequence). The chain's CDR3 is CASSYVFFGELFF. As DNA, the CDR3 is TGTGCCAGCAGTTACGTGTTCTTCGGGGAGCTGTTTTTT.

This clone appeared a few times. V is TRBV27 and J is TRBJ2-1, with D uncertain. The CDR3 sequence is 13 residues long. The germline V gene encodes CDR1 MNHEY and CDR2 SMNVEV (reference sequence). V was clipped by 2 bases and J by 6 bases, with 8 bases between them. CDR3 region: CASSLRTTNEQFF. CDR3 sequence (DNA): TGTGCCAGCAGTTTACGAACTACCAATGAGCAGTTCTTC.

V is TRBV5-1 and J is TRBJ2-7, with a weak D call TRBD2 (5 bases). In germline, CDR1 is SGHRS, CDR2 YFSETQ. Trimming left V 0 bases short and J 0 bases short, with 7 bases between. The CDR3 spans 14 residues. CDR3 nucleotides: TGCGCCAGCAGCTTGGCGGGGTCCTCCTACGAGCAGTACTTC. Its translation is CASSLAGSSYEQYF.

The J gene is TRBJ2-3, the V gene TRBV5-1; 7 bases agree with TRBD1. V shed 2 bases and J 1 base; nucleotides not matched to a gene: 4. Germline loops: CDR1 SGHRS, CDR2 YFSETQ. This CDR3 comprises 15 residues. The CDR3 loop reads CASSLRTGRTDTQYF. The CDR3 DNA sequence: TGCGCCAGCAGCTTACGGACAGGTCGCACAGATACGCAGTATTTT. The full variable domain, its missing parts supplied by reference TRBV5-1 and TRBJ2-3, is KAGVTQTPRYLIKTRGQQVTLSCSPISGHRSVSWYQQTPGQGLQFLFEYFSETQRNKGNFPGRFSGRQFSNSRSEMNVSTLELGDSALYLCASSLRTGRTDTQYFGPGTRLTVL.

The rearrangement joins TRBV5-1 to TRBJ2-2; D remains unclear. The germline V gene has CDR1 SGHRS and CDR2 YFSETQ. Deletions cut 4 bases from V and 4 bases from J, with 11 bases between. CDR3 length: 14 residues. CDR3 DNA: TGCGCCAGCAGCCCCCTCCGTTTCACCGGGGAGCTGTTTTTT. This codes for CASSPLRFTGELFF.

The genes are TRBV9 and TRBJ1-5, with 7 bases matching TRBD1. The ends lost 1 base at V and 3 bases at J; junction bases unmatched: 1. The germline V gene encodes CDR1 SGDLS and CDR2 YYNGEE. This CDR3 contains 14 residues. CDR3 sequence: CASSVTGDNQPQHF. CDR3 sequence (DNA): TGTGCCAGCAGCGTAACAGGGGACAATCAGCCCCAGCATTTT.

V is TRBV30 and J is TRBJ2-7; the D gene is possibly TRBD2 (5 bases). CDR3 size: 12 residues. Deletions cut 4 bases from V and 7 bases from J, with 14 bases between. From germline, CDR1 is GTSNPN and CDR2 SVGIG (reference sequence). The CDR3 loop is CAWTPGPGEQYF. CDR3 sequence (DNA): TGTGCCTGGACCCCAGGACCGGGAGAGCAGTACTTC.

J is TRBJ1-2 and V is TRBV19; D possibly corresponds to TRBD1 (5 bases). This CDR3 has 16 amino acids. Between the trimmed V and J ends, which lost 5 bases and 2 bases, there was a span of 18 bases. The germline CDR1 and CDR2 sequences are LNHDA and SQIVND (reference sequence). The CDR3 DNA reads as TGTGCCAGTAGTGGGGCAGTAACTACCTCCAACTATGGCTACACCTTC. Encoded protein: CASSGAVTTSNYGYTF.

This chain links TRBV25-1 with TRBJ2-7, with D perhaps matching TRBD2 (6 bases). The CDR3 runs to 15 residues. The V and J ends lost 4 bases and 2 bases respectively, with 15 bases between them. Germline CDR1 MGHDK, CDR2 SYGVNS. CDR3 loop: CASSAPGGPAYEQYF. CDR3 bases: TGTGCCAGCAGTGCGCCCGGGGGTCCCGCCTACGAGCAGTACTTC.

The chain is built from TRBV2 and TRBJ2-5; 7 bases line up with TRBD1. From germline, CDR1 is SNHLY and CDR2 FYNNEI. CDR3 length equals 14 residues. Trimming removed 4 bases from V and 2 bases from J; junction bases left unmatched: 4. The CDR3 region is CASSADRPQETQYF. The CDR3 DNA follows: TGTGCCAGCAGTGCGGACAGGCCGCAAGAGACCCAGTACTTC.

The chain joins TRBV5-1 to TRBJ2-5; the match to TRBD2 covers 8 bases. The CDR3 covers 15 residues. The germline V gene has CDR1 SGHRS and CDR2 YFSETQ. Trimming took 4 bases from V and 3 from J; bases not matched to a gene: 8. CDR3: CASSKTSVVEETQYF. CDR3 bases: TGCGCCAGCAGCAAGACTAGCGTTGTCGAAGAGACCCAGTACTTC.

This clone was seen a handful of times. J is TRBJ1-2 and V is TRBV11-2, with D hard to call. Looked up from germline, CDR1 is SGHAT and CDR2 is FQNNGV. The CDR3 loop spans 15 amino acids. V dropped 0 bases and J dropped 3 bases, with 11 bases sitting between them. The CDR3 sequence: CASSLDLGGYYGYTF. CDR3 sequence (DNA): TGTGCCAGCAGCTTAGATTTAGGAGGGTACTATGGCTACACCTTC.

Regarding this clone: Other DNA sequences in the same sample also yield this CDR3. The rearrangement links TRBV5-1 to TRBJ1-1; D call uncertain. The CDR3 contains 14 residues. V lost 2 bases and J 0 bases, leaving 8 bases between the germline ends. The germline CDR1 and CDR2 sequences are SGHRS and YFSETQ. The chain's CDR3 is CASSFGGLNTEAFF. The CDR3 nucleotides are TGCGCCAGCAGCTTCGGAGGTTTGAACACTGAAGCTTTCTTT.